These 30 T cell receptor beta chains came from one sample sequenced in a study of T cells in localized non-small cell lung cancer. Sequencing used immunoSEQ multiplex PCR; TCRdb keeps in-frame clones, though not all of them. The data show 4,500 or so clones, more than 20% seen once. Sequencing was performed on lung tumor tissue, taken before any cancer treatment. These receptors came from a female donor aged 60 or older with stage I lung adenocarcinoma.

This sequence joins TRBV15 and TRBJ1-5; D is possibly TRBD1 (5 bases). This CDR3 contains 18 residues. Germline V lookup: CDR1 LNHNV, CDR2 YYDKDF (reference sequence). Trimming took off 0 bases at V and 2 bases at J, with 17 bases between the two ends. The CDR3 sequence: CATSRDPGDVGGNQPQHF. As DNA, the CDR3 is TGTGCCACCAGCAGAGATCCGGGGGACGTAGGGGGCAATCAGCCCCAGCATTTT.

This clone has just a few counts. The chain couples TRBV6-8 to TRBJ1-3; D gene uncertain. Germline V lookup: CDR1 MNHGY, CDR2 SAAAGT. The CDR3 runs to 16 residues. The germline V and J ends were trimmed by 4 bases and 4 bases, with 17 bases remaining between them. This CDR3 is CASSSAYGSEGNTIYF. CDR3 in DNA: TGTGCCAGCAGTTCCGCCTACGGCTCCGAAGGAAACACCATATATTTT.

This clone was observed many times. The gene calls are TRBV11-3 and TRBJ2-7; the D gene could be TRBD1 or TRBD2 (5 bases each). The CDR3 extends over 15 amino acids. V lost 3 bases to trimming and J lost 0 bases, with 12 bases between them. Germline V gives CDR1 SGHNT, CDR2 YENEEA. CDR3 nucleotides: TGTGCCAGCAGCTTCGTCGGGGCACTCTCCTACGAGCAGTACTTC. Translated: CASSFVGALSYEQYF.

This clone was seen a few times. The J gene is TRBJ2-1, the V gene TRBV30; 8 bases map to TRBD2. Germline values: CDR1 GTSNPN, CDR2 SVGIG (reference sequence). The length of the CDR3 is 14 residues. The V and J ends lost 6 bases and 1 base, in that order; junction bases with no gene match: 5. CDR3 protein: CACRGGQSYNEQFF. CDR3 coding DNA: TGTGCCTGCCGGGGGGGCCAATCCTACAATGAGCAGTTCTTC.

The chain is built from TRBV18 and TRBJ1-1, with 9 bases that match TRBD1. Germline-derived CDR1 and CDR2 are KGHSH and LQKENI. The CDR3 loop spans 16 amino acids. With 8 bases clipped from V and 1 base from J, the junction kept 11 bases outside the gene matches. The DNA for the CDR3 is TGTGCCAGCCAACAGGGGGCCACTCAGGGGAACACTGAAGCTTTCTTT. Its protein is CASQQGATQGNTEAFF.

The chain combines TRBV6-8 with TRBJ2-7; tentative D call: TRBD1 (5 bases). Germline CDR1 MNHGY, CDR2 SAAAGT. V lost 7 bases and J lost 6, with 16 bases in between. CDR3 length: 13 amino acids. The CDR3 loop is CASTSTVPGEQYF. The CDR3 nucleotides are TGTGCCAGCACCTCGACAGTTCCCGGCGAGCAGTACTTC.

This clone turned up a few times. The chain is built from TRBV19 and TRBJ1-3, with 12 nucleotides matching TRBD1. After removal of 5 bases from V and 4 bases from J, the junction contained 9 bases not matched to a gene. Germline V gene data show CDR1 as LNHDA and CDR2 as SQIVND (reference sequence). This CDR3 has 17 residues. The CDR3 protein is CASSPPGQGARGNTIYF. In DNA form, the CDR3 reads TGTGCCAGTAGTCCTCCGGGACAGGGGGCACGGGGAAACACCATATATTTT.

In its sample, this clone is medium-sized (0.01 to 0.1%). V usage is TRBV4-1 and J usage is TRBJ2-7; 7 positions match TRBD1. J lost 0 bases, V lost 4 bases, and 9 bases had no gene match. CDR1 and CDR2 from the germline V gene are MGHRA and YSYEKL. This CDR3 has 16 residues. The CDR3 sequence is CASSPLGQRSSYEQYF. The DNA of the CDR3 is TGCGCCAGCAGCCCCTTGGGACAGCGGAGCTCCTACGAGCAGTACTTC.

The sample holds a few counts of this clone. The chain is built from TRBV6-8 and TRBJ2-3, with D possibly matching TRBD1 (5 bases). Trimming took 8 bases from V and 2 from J, leaving 11 bases between them. The CDR3 covers 13 residues. Germline V gene data show CDR1 as MNHGY and CDR2 as SAAAGT. The CDR3 sequence: CASRRDLTDTQYF. The CDR3 DNA reads TGTGCCAGCCGCAGGGATCTCACAGATACGCAGTATTTT.

The chain is built from TRBV18 and TRBJ1-3; tentatively, D is TRBD1 (6 bases). This CDR3 has 16 amino acids. Germline-derived CDR1 and CDR2 are KGHSH and LQKENI. The V end was cut by 4 bases, the J end by 0 bases, with 13 bases between. In nucleotides, the CDR3 is TGTGCCAGCTCACTGCGGACAGCCCGCTCTGGAAACACCATATATTTT. Protein: CASSLRTARSGNTIYF.

The chain uses TRBV19 and TRBJ1-2; 7 bases match TRBD1. V was clipped by 0 bases and J by 5 bases; unmatched bases: 6. The CDR3 is 15 amino acids. Germline CDR1 is LNHDA and CDR2 is SQIVND (reference sequence). As DNA, the CDR3 is TGTGCCAGTAGTATAGAGGGACAGAAGACTTATGGCTACACCTTC. Translated: CASSIEGQKTYGYTF.

This clone was seen a few times. This chain connects TRBV23-1 to TRBJ2-5; 7 bases fit TRBD1. TRBV23-1 belongs to the ORF category, with a function that is uncertain. The J segment lost 1 base and the V segment lost 10 bases, leaving 9 bases of the junction unmatched. This CDR3 has 14 amino acids. The chain's CDR3 is CATNRDSIQETQYF. The CDR3 DNA sequence: TGCGCCACCAACCGGGACAGCATCCAAGAGACCCAGTACTTC.

This clone was seen ten or more times. The genes are TRBV11-3 and TRBJ2-7; 10 positions match TRBD2. V lost 3 bases, J lost 3 bases, and 2 bases stayed unmatched. The CDR3 runs 14 residues. Germline V gives CDR1 SGHNT, CDR2 YENEEA. CDR3 DNA sequence: TGTGCCAGCAGCTTTTCTAGCGGGAGCTACGAGCAGTACTTC. This translates into CASSFSSGSYEQYF.

The chain has TRBV4-1 and TRBJ2-1; no firm D call. CDR1 and CDR2 (germline): MGHRA, YSYEKL. Trimming took off 2 bases at V and 10 bases at J, with 15 bases between the two ends. This CDR3 spans 14 amino acids. DNA of the CDR3: TGCGCCAGCAGCCAACAGACTGAAAATCTCGAGCAGTTCTTC. This encodes CASSQQTENLEQFF.

This chain links TRBV18 with TRBJ2-3; D possibly corresponds to TRBD1 (6 bases). The CDR3 runs 17 residues. The V gene's germline CDR1 is KGHSH and CDR2 LQKENI. Trimming took 6 bases from V and 2 from J, leaving 21 bases between them. The CDR3 DNA sequence: TGTGCCAGCTCCCCAGACCCATTACAGGGATACACAGATACGCAGTATTTT. It is translated as CASSPDPLQGYTDTQYF.

This clone has more than one count but fewer than ten. This chain links TRBV6-8 with TRBJ1-1, with 7 bases lining up with TRBD1. CDR1 is MNHGY, CDR2 SAAAGT, per germline. The CDR3 is 14 amino acids. The V and J ends lost 6 bases and 5 bases, in that order; junction bases with no gene match: 9. CDR3 loop: CASSQTGLATEAFF. Here the CDR3 DNA reads TGTGCCAGCAGCCAGACAGGGTTGGCGACTGAAGCTTTCTTT.

Only a few counts were recorded for this clone. V gene TRBV28 combines with J gene TRBJ2-5; 7 bases fit TRBD2. Germline V gene sequence: CDR1 MDHEN, CDR2 SYDVKM. Unmatched junction bases numbered 14, after V lost 5 bases and J lost 5 bases. The CDR3 covers 16 residues. CDR3 sequence reads: CASSRFSAGVKETQYF. The CDR3 coding sequence is TGTGCCAGCAGTAGGTTTTCGGCGGGAGTGAAGGAGACCCAGTACTTC.

The rearrangement joins TRBV5-1 to TRBJ1-6, with TRBD1 identical over 7 bases. The germline CDR1 and CDR2 sequences are SGHRS and YFSETQ. Trimming cost V 1 base and J 3 bases; bases outside gene matches: 4. The CDR3 extends over 16 amino acids. This chain's CDR3 is CASSLNRGIYNSPLHF. The CDR3 nucleotides are TGCGCCAGCAGCTTGAACAGGGGAATCTATAATTCACCCCTCCACTTT.

This clone is categorized as large. The chain joins TRBV30 to TRBJ1-6; TRBD1 aligns across 8 bases. The germline V gene has CDR1 GTSNPN and CDR2 SVGIG (reference sequence). V shed 7 bases, J shed 8 bases, and the junction held 4 bases outside the gene matches. CDR3 length: 12 residues. CDR3 amino acids: CASQTGDSPLHF. CDR3 bases: TGTGCCTCCCAGACAGGGGATTCACCCCTCCACTTT.

Many counts were recorded for this clone. The V call is TRBV11-3, the J call TRBJ1-5; D is uncertain. This CDR3 region has 15 residues. Trimming took off 5 bases at V and 2 bases at J, with 13 bases between the two ends. Germline V gives CDR1 SGHNT, CDR2 YENEEA. The CDR3 is CASSPTHGGNQPQHF. The CDR3 coding sequence is TGTGCCAGCAGCCCCACTCACGGGGGCAATCAGCCCCAGCATTTT. Full variable domain (outside the CDR3, taken from reference TRBV11-3 and TRBJ1-5): EAGVVQSPRYKIIEKKQPVAFWCNPISGHNTLYWYLQNLGQGPELLIRYENEEAVDDSQLPKDRFSAERLKGVDSTLKIQPAELGDSAVYLCASSPTHGGNQPQHFGDGTRLSIL.

The V and J genes are TRBV30 and TRBJ1-1; D is ambiguous. Germline V gene sequence: CDR1 GTSNPN, CDR2 SVGIG (reference sequence). V was pared by 3 bases and J by 0 bases, with 2 bases between. The CDR3 runs to 11 residues. CDR3 sequence reads: CAWRMNTEAFF. CDR3 in DNA: TGTGCCTGGAGGATGAACACTGAAGCTTTCTTT.

The chain links TRBV30 to TRBJ1-4; unclear D gene. The CDR3 covers 12 residues. The V gene's germline CDR1 is GTSNPN and CDR2 SVGIG (reference sequence). The V end lost 3 bases, the J end lost 8 bases, and 10 bases lay between the germline ends. CDR3 sequence (DNA): TGTGCCTGGAGCGGCAGTGGGGAAAAACTGTTTTTT. It encodes CAWSGSGEKLFF.

This sequence joins TRBV30 and TRBJ2-7, with 7 bases that match TRBD1. Germline lookup yields CDR1 GTSNPN and CDR2 SVGIG (reference sequence). This CDR3 spans 13 amino acids. The junction had 10 bases not matched to a gene; V was cut back by 2 bases and J by 9 bases. Written as DNA, the CDR3 is TGTGCCTGGAGTCGGGACAGAATTACGGGGCAGTACTTC. Its translation: CAWSRDRITGQYF.

The gene calls are TRBV11-3 and TRBJ2-3, with D perhaps TRBD1 or TRBD2 (5 bases each). Per germline, CDR1 SGHNT and CDR2 YENEEA. The CDR3 sequence is 14 residues long. Trimming left V 8 bases short and J 6 bases short, with 18 bases between. The CDR3 sequence is CASRGGIIGDTQYF. For the CDR3, the DNA is TGTGCCAGCCGTGGGGGAATTATTGGGGATACGCAGTATTTT.

The rearrangement links TRBV9 to TRBJ2-2, with D tentatively TRBD1 or TRBD2 (6 bases each). The CDR3 totals 14 residues. CDR1 and CDR2 (germline): SGDLS, YYNGEE. V shed 6 bases and J shed 8 bases, with 17 bases lying between them. CDR3 bases: TGTGCCAGCATCCCGGGGGCTGGTGATGGGGAGCTGTTTTTT. Translated, it gives CASIPGAGDGELFF. Supplemented by reference TRBV9 and TRBJ2-2, the full variable domain reads DSGVTQTPKHLITATGQRVTLRCSPRSGDLSVYWYQQSLDQGLQFLIQYYNGEERAKGNILERFSAQQFPDLHSELNLSSLELGDSALYFCASIPGAGDGELFFGEGSRLTVL.

V usage is TRBV19 and J usage is TRBJ2-1, with D maybe TRBD1 (5 bases). Trimming shortened V by 5 bases and J by 0 bases, and 11 bases separated the two germline ends. In germline, CDR1 is LNHDA, CDR2 SQIVND (reference sequence). This CDR3 is 15 amino acids long. The CDR3 here is CASSPRVSSYNEQFF. For the CDR3, the DNA is TGTGCCAGTAGTCCCAGGGTGAGCTCCTACAATGAGCAGTTCTTC.

The V gene is TRBV9, the J gene TRBJ2-1, with 14 bases matching TRBD2. This CDR3 is built from 16 residues. V was clipped by 5 bases and J by 9 bases; unmatched bases: 10. Germline V gene sequence: CDR1 SGDLS, CDR2 YYNGEE. Here the CDR3 DNA reads TGTGCCAGCAGTCCCACCGGGGGGACTAGCGGGAGTGAGCAGTTCTTC. Its translation is CASSPTGGTSGSEQFF.

The V gene is TRBV29-1, the J gene TRBJ2-5, with 9 nucleotides matching TRBD2. The germline CDR1 and CDR2 sequences are SQVTM and ANQGSEA. The CDR3 sequence is 13 residues long. With V trimmed by 4 bases and J by 5 bases, 5 bases remained unmatched. DNA for the CDR3: TGCAGCGTTGTGCTAGCGGGGTTGGAGACCCAGTACTTC. Protein: CSVVLAGLETQYF.

This chain joins TRBV5-1 and TRBJ1-4, with 7 bases lining up with TRBD1. CDR3 length: 17 residues. Germline V gene lookup returns CDR1 SGHRS and CDR2 YFSETQ. Trimming at V came to 1 base and at J to 2 bases, leaving 8 bases not matched to a gene. CDR3 nucleotide sequence: TGCGCCAGCAGCTTGTGGTATGGAGGGGGCACTAATGAAAAACTGTTTTTT. Amino acid sequence: CASSLWYGGGTNEKLFF.

This clone was recorded once. The V and J genes are TRBV29-1 and TRBJ2-3; 11 positions match TRBD2. V lost 7 bases and J lost 6; bases outside the gene matches: 18. The CDR3 length is 17 residues. Germline loops: CDR1 SQVTM, CDR2 ANQGSEA. The CDR3 nucleotides read TGCAGCGGGGACCGGTGGGTAGCGGGGGGGGCCGAGGATACGCAGTATTTT. Its translation is CSGDRWVAGGAEDTQYF.